This T cell receptor beta chain was captured by sequencing in a study of OX40 agonist ivuxolimab in advanced cancers. Background on the study: Three patients showed partial responses: one hepatocellular carcinoma and two cutaneous melanoma cases.

With respect to this clone: The antigen is not known.

Study-level points and caveats: Both CD4+ and CD8+ T cell populations in blood had undergone clonal expansion by week 6 at 0.1 to 3.0 mg/kg.

Produced via immunoSEQ multiplex PCR; TCRdb's table is partial and in-frame only. The data contain fewer than 80,000 clones, roughly 89% of them singletons. CDR3 length equals 16 residues. V lost 0 bases to trimming and J lost 5 bases, with 14 bases between them. From germline, CDR1 is WNHNN and CDR2 SYGVQD (reference sequence). The sequencing here drew on CD4+ or CD8+ T cells sorted from blood, taken in a trial of the OX40 agonist ivuxolimab. This clonotype was sampled from an adult with an advanced solid tumor such as melanoma, head and neck, liver or kidney cancer. The chain is built from TRBV10-1 and TRBJ2-1; weak D call: TRBD2 (6 bases). CDR3 nucleotides: TGCGCCAGCAGTGAGTCAGGAGGGCCTTGGGACAATGAGCAGTTCTTC. Translated, it gives CASSESGGPWDNEQFF.